Following are 26 T cell receptor beta chains from one sample sequenced in a study of blood T cells in healthy people across ages. With a J-beta primer mix and a sample-barcoded 5' primer, a second PCR ran roughly 7 to 11 cycles. TCRdb reprocessed the 5' RACE reads with MiXCR, giving one entry per CDR3 protein. The table shows approximately 810,000 distinct CDR3 sequences, with 30% to 45% occurring only once. Sequenced sample: blood. Receptors originate from a man aged 18 to 29 in good health.

In the case of this clonotype: One end of the junction varies from germline; a read error may be responsible. CDR3 sequence (DNA): TGCAGTGTTAGAGGTGGAACGGGGGGGCCTGAGGATGAGCAGTACTTC. It is translated as CSVRGGTGGPEDEQYF. The chain is built from TRBV20-1 and TRBJ2-5; 8 bases fit TRBD2. The germline V gene encodes CDR1 DFQATT and CDR2 SNEGSKA (reference sequence). The CDR3 length is 16 residues.

As concerns this clonotype: With a much larger clone just one base away, this may be a read error. The genes are TRBV20-1 and TRBJ2-5; D may correspond to TRBD1 or TRBD2 (5 bases each). V dropped 1 base and J dropped 11 bases, with 17 bases sitting between them. The CDR3 has 13 amino acids. The germline V gene has CDR1 DFQATT and CDR2 SNEGSKA (reference sequence). CDR3 amino acids: CSARVSGRNEQYF. The CDR3 region has the DNA TGCAGTGCTAGAGTCTCGGGACGAAATGAGCAGTACTTC.

This clonotype was seen more than once but under ten times. The chain is built from TRBV28 and TRBJ1-5, with TRBD1 identical over 9 bases. Germline CDR1 is MDHEN and CDR2 is SYDVKM. The CDR3 consists of 14 residues. J gave up 5 bases and V 6 bases, and 5 bases lay outside the gene matches. CDR3 in amino acids: CASRLGQGDQPQHF. The DNA for the CDR3 is TGTGCCAGCAGGCTGGGACAGGGTGATCAGCCCCAGCATTTT.

This chain joins TRBV20-1 and TRBJ1-5, with no clear D. Trimming stripped 6 bases from V and 3 bases from J, with 12 bases between. CDR3 size: 13 residues. CDR1 is DFQATT, CDR2 SNEGSKA, per germline (reference sequence). CDR3 sequence: CSARKGTNQPQHF. CDR3 sequence (DNA): TGCAGTGCCAGGAAGGGCACCAATCAGCCCCAGCATTTT.

In this sample, this clonotype turned up once. In DNA form, the CDR3 reads TGTGCCAGCAGTCCTACAACCCGCCCTAATGAAAAACTGTTTTTT. It yields the protein CASSPTTRPNEKLFF. J is TRBJ1-4 and V is TRBV28, with D unclear. V lost 5 bases and J lost 3, with 13 bases in between. This CDR3 spans 15 amino acids. CDR1 MDHEN and CDR2 SYDVKM come from the germline V gene.

The V call is TRBV10-3, the J call TRBJ1-1; D gene uncertain. This CDR3 region has 14 residues. Trimming took off 6 bases at V and 4 bases at J, with 15 bases between the two ends. Germline-derived CDR1 and CDR2 are ENHRY and SYGVKD. The CDR3: CAISFRGESTEAFF. Written as DNA, the CDR3 is TGTGCCATCAGCTTCCGTGGGGAGAGCACTGAAGCTTTCTTT.

The chain carries TRBV10-2 and TRBJ1-2; D gene uncertain. Germline V gene lookup returns CDR1 WSHSY and CDR2 SAAADI. V was cut by 2 bases and J by 5 bases, with 9 bases left in between. The CDR3 runs 13 residues. The CDR3 DNA reads TGCGCCAGCAGTGAGGGGCGCAGGTATGGCTACACCTTC. Protein: CASSEGRRYGYTF.

A remark on this clonotype: One end of the junction does not line up with germline, which may come from a read error. This sequence joins TRBV20-1 and TRBJ1-1, with 7 bases fitting TRBD1. The V gene's germline CDR1 is DFQATT and CDR2 SNEGSKA (reference sequence). The CDR3 is 14 amino acids. The CDR3, as DNA: TGCAGTGCTAGTCGGACAGGAGGCTACACCGAAGCTTTCTTT. This gives the protein CSASRTGGYTEAFF.

This clonotype was seen only a few times. V is TRBV10-3 and J is TRBJ1-1, with no clear D. The CDR3 totals 13 residues. Germline V gives CDR1 ENHRY, CDR2 SYGVKD. Deletions cut 10 bases from V and 6 bases from J, with 18 bases between. CDR3 amino acids: CATRVSVESEAFF. The DNA of the CDR3 is TGTGCCACCCGAGTCTCCGTGGAATCTGAAGCTTTCTTT.

Concerning this clonotype itself: At one end, the junction sequence differs from germline, possibly due to a read error. The chain carries TRBV3-1 and TRBJ2-3, with TRBD2 identical over 9 bases. The CDR3 runs 15 residues. The germline V gene has CDR1 LGHDT and CDR2 YNNKEL (reference sequence). CDR3 nucleotides: TGTGTCAGCAGCCAAACTAGCGGGCGCACAGATACGCAGTATTTT. Translating gives CVSSQTSGRTDTQYF.

This clonotype showed up just a few times. The genes are TRBV20-1 and TRBJ1-4; a weak D match, TRBD1 (6 bases). Per germline, CDR1 DFQATT and CDR2 SNEGSKA (reference sequence). The CDR3 has 14 residues. Trimming took 6 bases from V and 8 from J, leaving 19 bases between them. The CDR3 region is CSAAHPDRGEKLFF. The CDR3 DNA is TGCAGTGCCGCACACCCGGACAGAGGAGAAAAACTGTTTTTT.

The chain combines TRBV9 with TRBJ2-7; D might be TRBD2 (5 bases). This CDR3 is 14 amino acids long. In germline, CDR1 is SGDLS, CDR2 YYNGEE. V was clipped by 3 bases and J by 2 bases, with 12 bases between them. CDR3 sequence (DNA): TGTGCCAGCAGCGCCCGGGATTTCACCTACGAGCAGTACTTC. Translating gives CASSARDFTYEQYF.

The genes are TRBV29-1 and TRBJ2-7, with D unresolved. CDR1 is SQVTM, CDR2 ANQGSEA, per germline. V was trimmed by 7 bases and J by 10 bases, leaving 20 bases between them. The CDR3 sequence is 12 residues long. This CDR3 is CSAVDGATAQYF. CDR3 DNA sequence: TGCAGCGCTGTTGACGGAGCAACGGCCCAGTACTTC.

This chain uses TRBV5-1 with TRBJ2-1; D unclear. The CDR3 spans 13 residues. V lost 3 bases, J lost 4 bases, and 8 bases lay in between. Germline CDR1 and CDR2: SGHRS and YFSETQ. The CDR3 DNA sequence: TGCGCCAGCAGCTGTGATCCTTACAATGAGCAGTTCTTC. Residues: CASSCDPYNEQFF.

This chain joins TRBV6-4 and TRBJ2-3; a possible D gene is TRBD1 (6 bases). This CDR3 has 15 residues. Trimming removed 5 bases at V and 2 bases at J, with 14 bases between. The germline CDR1 and CDR2 sequences are MRHNA and SNTAGT. The CDR3 sequence is CASSPGHFATDTQYF. In nucleotides, the CDR3 is TGTGCCAGCAGTCCGGGACACTTTGCCACAGATACGCAGTATTTT.

The sample holds a few counts of this clonotype. The CDR3 bases are TGTGCCAGCAGTCCGGGACTCCAAGGGATGGGCTACACCTTC. This translates into CASSPGLQGMGYTF. The chain employs TRBV27 and TRBJ1-2; maybe TRBD1 (5 bases). Trimming shortened V by 5 bases and J by 8 bases, and 18 bases separated the two germline ends. The CDR3 runs 14 residues. Germline lookup yields CDR1 MNHEY and CDR2 SMNVEV (reference sequence).

This clonotype was counted between two and nine times. The CDR3 region is CASTLGGGPETQYF. CDR3 bases: TGTGCCAGCACCTTAGGCGGGGGCCCAGAGACCCAGTACTTC. The rearrangement joins TRBV9 to TRBJ2-5, with TRBD2 as a possible D gene (7 bases). The V gene's germline CDR1 is SGDLS and CDR2 YYNGEE. The length of the CDR3 is 14 residues. Trimming stripped 6 bases from V and 4 bases from J, with 16 bases between.

This CDR3 reads CASSYSIGAAGALTQYF. Here the CDR3 DNA reads TGTGCCAGCAGTTACTCGATTGGAGCCGCTGGCGCGTTAACCCAGTACTTC. The rearrangement joins TRBV6-5 to TRBJ2-5, with D unclear. CDR1 and CDR2 from the germline V gene are MNHEY and SVGAGI. V lost 0 bases and J lost 8, with 22 bases in between. The CDR3 has 17 amino acids.

This chain joins TRBV7-2 and TRBJ2-1; D gene uncertain. There are 14 residues in the CDR3. Trimming removed 4 bases at V and 10 bases at J, with 17 bases between. The V gene's germline CDR1 is SGHTA and CDR2 FQGNSA. As DNA, the CDR3 is TGTGCCAGCAGCTCCCGGCCTAACCGGAACGAGCAGTTCTTC. Residues: CASSSRPNRNEQFF.

The chain carries TRBV4-1 and TRBJ2-2, with D possibly matching TRBD2 (6 bases). V lost 0 bases and J lost 8, with 13 bases in between. Germline CDR1 is MGHRA and CDR2 is YSYEKL. The CDR3 spans 15 residues. The CDR3 sequence: CASSQDEGAGGELFF. CDR3 in DNA: TGCGCCAGCAGCCAAGATGAAGGGGCGGGGGGGGAGCTGTTTTTT.

A few counts support this clonotype. The rearrangement links TRBV4-2 to TRBJ1-2, with 7 bases lining up with TRBD1. The CDR3 is 18 residues long. Germline CDR1 LGHNA, CDR2 YNFKEQ. After removal of 2 bases from V and 2 bases from J, the junction contained 14 bases not matched to a gene. The chain's CDR3 is CASSQPTEIQTGNYGYTF. CDR3 nucleotide sequence: TGTGCCAGCAGCCAACCCACTGAGATACAGACAGGGAACTATGGCTACACCTTC.

The V and J genes are TRBV7-9 and TRBJ1-2; maybe TRBD1 (5 bases). The ends were cut back, 6 bases at V and 9 bases at J, with 23 bases in the middle. Per the germline V gene, CDR1 is SEHNR and CDR2 is FQNEAQ (reference sequence). This CDR3 spans 15 amino acids. This chain's CDR3 is CASRPTTTGGTSYTF. DNA for the CDR3: TGTGCCAGCAGACCGACTACCACCGGGGGGACGAGCTACACCTTC.

This clonotype occurred many times. CDR3 region: CASSLAVFDTQYF. The CDR3 coding sequence is TGTGCCAGCAGCTTAGCTGTTTTTGATACGCAGTATTTT. This chain joins TRBV7-8 and TRBJ2-3, with unresolved D. The V gene's germline CDR1 is SGHVS and CDR2 FQNEAQ. The CDR3 runs 13 residues. The V end was cut by 0 bases, the J end by 6 bases, with 7 bases between.

This clonotype occurred many times. This rearrangement joins TRBV20-1 to TRBJ2-5; D gene unclear. This CDR3 is 10 amino acids long. Trimming took 3 bases from V and 5 from J, leaving 4 bases between them. Per germline, CDR1 DFQATT and CDR2 SNEGSKA (reference sequence). CDR3 in DNA: TGCAGTGCTAGTAAGGAGACCCAGTACTTC. It translates to CSASKETQYF.

This clonotype has only a few counts. J is TRBJ1-2 and V is TRBV5-1; the D gene is possibly TRBD1 (6 bases). CDR3 length: 15 amino acids. Germline CDR1 reads SGHRS; CDR2 reads YFSETQ. Trimming removed 3 bases at V and 4 bases at J, with 16 bases between. CDR3 sequence reads: CASSWEGGRSYGYTF. In DNA, the CDR3 is TGCGCCAGCAGCTGGGAGGGGGGGAGGAGCTATGGCTACACCTTC.

In the case of this clonotype: Possible read error: a much larger clone is one base away. The chain couples TRBV6-5 to TRBJ2-4, with D possibly TRBD1 on 5 matching bases. Gene TRBJ2-7 matches the end of the DNA better, so the J call may be wrong. Germline V gene lookup returns CDR1 MNHEY and CDR2 SVGAGI. This CDR3 has 14 amino acids. In DNA, the CDR3 is TGTGCCAGCAGTGACACGGACACATCGTACGAGCAGTACTTC. It is translated as CASSDTDTSYEQYF.